The present entry profiles one TCR beta chain with its context. In the source study's methods: The assay estimated nucleated cells by amplifying reference gene primers. TCRdb's copy holds only in-frame clones and misses some; the assay was immunoSEQ multiplex PCR. V and J calls and clone size are as listed in that table; D and trimming were resolved from the DNA. The sample records tens of thousands of clones, more than 60% being singletons. The data were obtained in a study of blood T cell repertoires in COVID-19. As for the study in general: From the United States, Italy and Spain came samples of acute and convalescent COVID-19. PBMCs, B-cell-depleted T cells, or T cells were the source of the cDNA or gDNA that made up the material.

V was pared by 4 bases and J by 12 bases, with 19 bases of the junction left unmatched. The CDR3 sequence is 17 residues long. Germline V gene sequence: CDR1 SGHAT, CDR2 FQNNGV. The TCR comes from a woman in her fifties or sixties with active or convalescent COVID-19. The genes are TRBV11-2 and TRBJ2-1; 9 bases line up with TRBD1. The sample was peripheral blood. The CDR3 DNA reads as TGTGCCAGCAGCTCGAGGCCCCCGGGACAGGGTCGGGGTTGGCAGTTCTTC. This sequence encodes CASSSRPPGQGRGWQFF.